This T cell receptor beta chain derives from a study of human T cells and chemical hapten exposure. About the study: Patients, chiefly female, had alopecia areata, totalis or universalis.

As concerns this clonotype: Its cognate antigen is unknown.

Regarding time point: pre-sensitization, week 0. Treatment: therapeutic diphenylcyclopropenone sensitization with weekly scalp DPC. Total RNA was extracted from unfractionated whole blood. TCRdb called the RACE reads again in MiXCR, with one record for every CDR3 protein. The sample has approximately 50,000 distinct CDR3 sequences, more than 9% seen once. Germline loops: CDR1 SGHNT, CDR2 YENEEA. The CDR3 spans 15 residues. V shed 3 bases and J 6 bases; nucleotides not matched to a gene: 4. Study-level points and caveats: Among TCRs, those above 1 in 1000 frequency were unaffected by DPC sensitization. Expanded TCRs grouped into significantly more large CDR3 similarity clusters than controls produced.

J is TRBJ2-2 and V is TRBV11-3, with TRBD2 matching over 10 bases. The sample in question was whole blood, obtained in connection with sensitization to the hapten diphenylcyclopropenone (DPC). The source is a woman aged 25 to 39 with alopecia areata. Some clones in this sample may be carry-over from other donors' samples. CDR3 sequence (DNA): TGTGCCAGCAGCTTCAGGCTAGCGGGGGCCGGGGAGCTGTTTTTT. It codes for CASSFRLAGAGELFF.